One sample yielded the 15 T cell receptor beta chains listed below, sequenced in a study of T-cell memory formation after mild COVID-19. One entry per CDR3 protein results from TCRdb running MiXCR on the 5' RACE reads. The table shows 530,000 or so distinct CDR3 sequences, with 17% occurring only once. Sequencing used PBMCs or a T cell subset sorted from them (not recorded which). The origin of the receptors is an adult woman who had mild COVID-19 (a few samples of this study predate the infection). Cell type and time point are not known.

Only a few counts were recorded for this clonotype. DNA for the CDR3: TGCGCCAGCAGCTCGACAGGGAACGATGAAAAACTGTTTTTT. This codes for CASSSTGNDEKLFF. The chain couples TRBV5-1 to TRBJ1-4, with 7 positions matching TRBD1. Trimming cost V 3 bases and J 6 bases; bases outside gene matches: 5. The CDR3 length is 14 residues. CDR1 is SGHRS and CDR2 is YFSETQ in the germline V gene. Complete variable domain (other parts from reference TRBV5-1 and TRBJ1-4): KAGVTQTPRYLIKTRGQQVTLSCSPISGHRSVSWYQQTPGQGLQFLFEYFSETQRNKGNFPGRFSGRQFSNSRSEMNVSTLELGDSALYLCASSSTGNDEKLFFGSGTQLSVL.

This chain links TRBV12-3 or TRBV12-4 with TRBJ1-2; D may be TRBD1 (5 bases). Trimming cost V 3 bases and J 8 bases, with 10 bases left between them. CDR3 length: 12 amino acids. The CDR3 sequence: CASSFGAGGYTF. The CDR3 DNA reads TGTGCCAGCAGTTTCGGGGCGGGAGGCTACACCTTC.

This clonotype was seen a handful of times. The rearrangement links TRBV5-1 to TRBJ2-7; 8 bases agree with TRBD1. V shed 3 bases, J shed 2 bases, and the junction held 10 bases outside the gene matches. Germline V gene lookup returns CDR1 SGHRS and CDR2 YFSETQ. CDR3 length equals 16 residues. In DNA form, the CDR3 reads TGCGCCAGCAGCTACGGCCAGGGGGACAGGACCTACGAGCAGTACTTC. It codes for CASSYGQGDRTYEQYF.

This clonotype was seen only a few times. V and J are TRBV9 and TRBJ2-3, with 7 bases that match TRBD2. Germline lookup yields CDR1 SGDLS and CDR2 YYNGEE. The CDR3 loop spans 15 amino acids. With V trimmed by 0 bases and J by 4 bases, 5 bases remained unmatched. CDR3 residues: CASSVGEGGPDTQYF. The CDR3 DNA follows: TGTGCCAGCAGCGTAGGGGAGGGAGGGCCAGATACGCAGTATTTT.

This rearrangement joins TRBV2 to TRBJ2-3; 7 bases align to TRBD1. The CDR3 is 16 amino acids. Trimming cost V 6 bases and J 0 bases; bases outside gene matches: 9. Germline loops: CDR1 SNHLY, CDR2 FYNNEI. The CDR3 spells CASRAQGTSSTDTQYF. As DNA, the CDR3 is TGTGCCAGCAGAGCACAGGGGACCTCTAGCACAGATACGCAGTATTTT.

The count of this clonotype is one. The V call is TRBV4-1, the J call TRBJ2-3; 9 bases match TRBD2. Per the germline V gene, CDR1 is MGHRA and CDR2 is YSYEKL. CDR3 length: 16 amino acids. V was clipped by 8 bases and J by 3 bases; unmatched bases: 12. DNA of the CDR3: TGCGCCAGCCAGCCAGCCCCGAGCGGGGGGACAGATACGCAGTATTTT. This encodes CASQPAPSGGTDTQYF.

The rearrangement joins TRBV5-1 to TRBJ1-2; D is ambiguous. CDR3 length equals 14 residues. Germline V gives CDR1 SGHRS, CDR2 YFSETQ. Trimming pared 4 bases from V and 0 bases from J, leaving 10 bases between. The CDR3 reads CASSDTPPNYGYTF. The CDR3 nucleotides read TGCGCCAGCAGCGACACACCGCCTAACTATGGCTACACCTTC.

This clonotype was detected a few times. This chain uses TRBV4-1 with TRBJ2-7; no clear D gene. Germline V CDR1 and CDR2: MGHRA, YSYEKL. The CDR3 runs to 15 residues. Trimming shortened V by 0 bases and J by 1 base, and 10 bases separated the two germline ends. The CDR3 spells CASSQDRTGSYEQYF. The CDR3 DNA is TGCGCCAGCAGCCAAGATCGGACGGGTTCCTACGAGCAGTACTTC.

This clonotype was seen more than once but under ten times. This rearrangement joins TRBV3-1 to TRBJ2-1, with D hard to call. The V gene's germline CDR1 is LGHDT and CDR2 YNNKEL (reference sequence). V was cut by 2 bases and J by 5 bases, with 7 bases left in between. This CDR3 region has 13 residues. As DNA, the CDR3 is TGTGCCAGCAGCCAATCACCAAACAATGAGCAGTTCTTC. Translating gives CASSQSPNNEQFF.

This clonotype was seen a handful of times. The V and J genes are TRBV5-1 and TRBJ2-3; D may be TRBD2 (6 bases). The CDR3 runs 20 residues. Germline V gives CDR1 SGHRS, CDR2 YFSETQ. Trimming removed 4 bases at V and 0 bases at J, with 27 bases between. The CDR3 region is CASSHGVRGSRSSSTDTQYF. CDR3 sequence (DNA): TGCGCCAGCAGCCATGGCGTGCGGGGCAGTCGATCTAGTAGCACAGATACGCAGTATTTT.

This clonotype was counted a few times. The rearrangement links TRBV7-9 to TRBJ2-3; a possible D gene is TRBD2 (5 bases). The ends were cut back, 5 bases at V and 4 bases at J, with 13 bases in the middle. Per the germline V gene, CDR1 is SEHNR and CDR2 is FQNEAQ (reference sequence). The CDR3 runs to 14 residues. CDR3 protein: CASSLLDSPDTQYF. CDR3 in DNA: TGTGCCAGCAGCCTATTGGACTCTCCAGATACGCAGTATTTT.

The chain is built from TRBV6-5 and TRBJ1-2, with 7 bases identical to TRBD1. The CDR3 runs 13 residues. With 6 bases clipped from V and 4 bases from J, the junction kept 5 bases outside the gene matches. The germline gives CDR1 MNHEY, CDR2 SVGAGI. The CDR3, as DNA: TGTGCCAGCAGAGAACAGGGGAGCTATGGCTACACCTTC. It encodes CASREQGSYGYTF.

A few counts support this clonotype. The J gene is TRBJ1-5, the V gene TRBV3-1, with D unresolved. CDR1 and CDR2 (germline): LGHDT, YNNKEL (reference sequence). The CDR3 runs to 13 residues. Trimming stripped 0 bases from V and 3 bases from J, with 3 bases between. The CDR3: CASSQDFNQPQHF. The DNA of the CDR3 is TGTGCCAGCAGCCAAGACTTCAATCAGCCCCAGCATTTT.

This clonotype has more than one count but fewer than ten. The CDR3, as DNA: TGTGCCTGGAGTGTACCCGGGACGGTGAACACTGAAGCTTTCTTT. It yields the protein CAWSVPGTVNTEAFF. The rearrangement links TRBV30 to TRBJ1-1; tentatively, D is TRBD1 (5 bases). The CDR3 has 15 residues. V was trimmed by 0 bases and J by 0 bases, leaving 11 bases between them. The germline V gene has CDR1 GTSNPN and CDR2 SVGIG (reference sequence).

This clonotype was counted only a few times. The rearrangement links TRBV14 to TRBJ1-1, with 9 bases aligning to TRBD1. Per the germline V gene, CDR1 is SGHDN and CDR2 is FVKESK. Unmatched junction bases numbered 11, after V lost 1 base and J lost 5 bases. The CDR3 is 17 residues long. The CDR3: CASSQVPYRGRFTEAFF. In DNA, the CDR3 is TGTGCCAGCAGCCAAGTCCCTTACAGGGGGCGGTTTACTGAAGCTTTCTTT.